By its share, the clone carrying this T cell receptor (beta chain) is medium-sized. Its antigen is not identified. This sample was taken from a study of sequential checkpoint blockade in melanoma. Findings of the study overall: Rising tumor T-cell fraction and clonality meant about 30 times likelier benefit.

TCRdb's copy holds only in-frame clones and misses some; the assay was immunoSEQ multiplex PCR. The sample shows about 9,200 clones, roughly 24% of them seen only once. Treatment of the sample: randomized to nivolumab then ipilimumab (arm A) or the reverse (arm B). The CDR3 is 15 residues long. CDR1 and CDR2 from the germline V gene are SQVTM and ANQGSEA. The ends were cut back, 2 bases at V and 5 bases at J, with 18 bases in the middle. The sequence derives from a human donor with melanoma. The source material was tumor tissue (inferred from file names), sampled from a patient given nivolumab and ipilimumab in sequence. This sequence joins TRBV29-1 and TRBJ2-5; D perhaps matches TRBD1 (6 bases). CDR3 coding DNA: TGCAGCGTTGAAAGGTTACCGGGACATCGGGAGACCCAGTACTTC. This codes for CSVERLPGHRETQYF. The full variable domain, with the rest looked up from reference TRBV29-1 and TRBJ2-5, is SAVISQKPSRDICQRGTSLTIQCQVDSQVTMMFWYRQQPGQSLTLIATANQGSEATYESGFVIDKFPISRPNLTFSTLTVSNMSPEDSSIYLCSVERLPGHRETQYFGPGTRLLVL.